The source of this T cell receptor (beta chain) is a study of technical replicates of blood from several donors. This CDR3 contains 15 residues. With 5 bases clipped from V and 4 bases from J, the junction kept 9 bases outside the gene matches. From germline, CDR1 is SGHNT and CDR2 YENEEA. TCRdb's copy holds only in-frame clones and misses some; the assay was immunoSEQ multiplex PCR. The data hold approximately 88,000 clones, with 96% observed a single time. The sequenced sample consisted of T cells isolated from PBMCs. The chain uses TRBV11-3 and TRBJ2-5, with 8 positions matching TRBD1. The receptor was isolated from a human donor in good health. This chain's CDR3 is CASSPWGRGPETQYF. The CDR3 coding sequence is TGTGCCAGCAGCCCCTGGGGCAGGGGGCCAGAGACCCAGTACTTC. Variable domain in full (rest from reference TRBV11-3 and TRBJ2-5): EAGVVQSPRYKIIEKKQPVAFWCNPISGHNTLYWYLQNLGQGPELLIRYENEEAVDDSQLPKDRFSAERLKGVDSTLKIQPAELGDSAVYLCASSPWGRGPETQYFGPGTRLLVL.